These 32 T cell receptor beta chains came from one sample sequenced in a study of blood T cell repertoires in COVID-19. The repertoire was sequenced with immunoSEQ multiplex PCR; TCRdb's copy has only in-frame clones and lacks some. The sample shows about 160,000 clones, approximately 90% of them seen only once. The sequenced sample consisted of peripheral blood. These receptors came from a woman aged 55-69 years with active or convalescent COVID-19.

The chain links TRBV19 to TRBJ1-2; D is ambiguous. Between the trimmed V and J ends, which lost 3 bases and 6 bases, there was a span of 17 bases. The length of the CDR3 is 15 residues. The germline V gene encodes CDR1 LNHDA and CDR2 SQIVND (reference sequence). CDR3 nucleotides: TGTGCCAGTAGTATTTCTGGAATGGAGGTGGATGGCTACACCTTC. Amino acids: CASSISGMEVDGYTF. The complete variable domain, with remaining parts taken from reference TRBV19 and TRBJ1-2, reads DGGITQSPKYLFRKEGQNVTLSCEQNLNHDAMYWYRQDPGQGLRLIYYSQIVNDFQKGDIAEGYSVSREKKESFPLTVTSAQKNPTAFYLCASSISGMEVDGYTFGSGTRLTVV.

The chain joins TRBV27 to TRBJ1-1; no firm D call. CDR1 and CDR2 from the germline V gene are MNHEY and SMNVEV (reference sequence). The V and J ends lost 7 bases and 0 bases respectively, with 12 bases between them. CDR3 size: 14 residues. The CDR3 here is CASMEQLMNTEAFF. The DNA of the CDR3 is TGTGCCAGCATGGAGCAGCTAATGAACACTGAAGCTTTCTTT.

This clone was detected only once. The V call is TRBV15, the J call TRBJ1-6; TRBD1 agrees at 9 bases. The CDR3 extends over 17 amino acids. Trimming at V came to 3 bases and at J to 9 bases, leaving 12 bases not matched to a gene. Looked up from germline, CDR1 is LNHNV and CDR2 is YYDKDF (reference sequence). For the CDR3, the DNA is TGTGCCACCAGCAGGGAAAGGCCGGGACAGGGTGTTTCACCCCTCCACTTT. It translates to CATSRERPGQGVSPLHF.

The CDR3 DNA reads TGTGCCAGCAGTGATAACGGAGGTCGGGGGGAAGCTTTCTTT. Its protein product is CASSDNGGRGEAFF. V and J are TRBV2 and TRBJ1-1; tentative D call: TRBD1 (5 bases). The germline gives CDR1 SNHLY, CDR2 FYNNEI. The CDR3 runs 14 residues. V was shortened by 3 bases and J by 8 bases, with 16 bases between the two germline ends.

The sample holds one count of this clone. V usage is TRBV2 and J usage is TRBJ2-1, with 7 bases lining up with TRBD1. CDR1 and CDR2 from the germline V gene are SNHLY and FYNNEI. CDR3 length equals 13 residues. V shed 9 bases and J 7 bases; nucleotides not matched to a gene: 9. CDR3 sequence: CARGTVVGNEQFF. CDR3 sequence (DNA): TGTGCCAGAGGGACAGTAGTGGGAAATGAGCAGTTCTTC.

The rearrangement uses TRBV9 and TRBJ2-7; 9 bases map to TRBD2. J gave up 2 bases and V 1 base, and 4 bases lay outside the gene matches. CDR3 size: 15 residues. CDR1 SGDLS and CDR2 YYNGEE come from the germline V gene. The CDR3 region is CASSVSASGTYEQYF. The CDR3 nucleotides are TGTGCCAGCAGCGTATCGGCTAGCGGGACCTACGAGCAGTACTTC.

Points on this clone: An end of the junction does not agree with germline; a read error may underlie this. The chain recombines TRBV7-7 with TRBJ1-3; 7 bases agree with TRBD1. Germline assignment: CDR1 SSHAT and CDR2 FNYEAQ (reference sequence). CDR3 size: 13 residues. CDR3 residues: CASSPGQGNTIYF. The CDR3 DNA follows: TGTGCTAGCAGCCCGGGACAGGGAAACACCATATATTTT.

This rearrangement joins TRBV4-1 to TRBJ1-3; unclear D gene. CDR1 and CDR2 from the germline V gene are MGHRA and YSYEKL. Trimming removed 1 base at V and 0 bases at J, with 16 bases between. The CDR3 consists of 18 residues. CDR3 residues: CASSQGRAGSSSGNTIYF. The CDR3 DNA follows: TGCGCCAGCAGCCAAGGTAGGGCGGGAAGCTCCTCTGGAAACACCATATATTTT.

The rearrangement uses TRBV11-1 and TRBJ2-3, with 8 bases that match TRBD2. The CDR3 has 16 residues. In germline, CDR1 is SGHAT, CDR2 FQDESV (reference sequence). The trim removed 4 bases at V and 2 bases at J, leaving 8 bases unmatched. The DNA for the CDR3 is TGTGCCAGCAGCTCTTTAGCGGGGAAAAACACAGATACGCAGTATTTT. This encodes CASSSLAGKNTDTQYF.

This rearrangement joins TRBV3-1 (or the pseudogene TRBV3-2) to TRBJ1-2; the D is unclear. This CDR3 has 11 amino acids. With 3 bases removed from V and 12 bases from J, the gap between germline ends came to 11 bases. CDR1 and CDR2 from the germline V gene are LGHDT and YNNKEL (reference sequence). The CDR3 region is CASSHPPVHTF. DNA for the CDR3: TGTGCCAGCAGCCACCCCCCCGTCCACACCTTC.

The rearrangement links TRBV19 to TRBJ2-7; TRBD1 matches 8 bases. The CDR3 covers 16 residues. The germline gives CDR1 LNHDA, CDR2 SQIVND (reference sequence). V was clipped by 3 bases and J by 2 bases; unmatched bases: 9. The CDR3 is CASSMSGTGRPYEQYF. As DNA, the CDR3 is TGTGCCAGTAGTATGTCCGGGACAGGACGACCCTACGAGCAGTACTTC.

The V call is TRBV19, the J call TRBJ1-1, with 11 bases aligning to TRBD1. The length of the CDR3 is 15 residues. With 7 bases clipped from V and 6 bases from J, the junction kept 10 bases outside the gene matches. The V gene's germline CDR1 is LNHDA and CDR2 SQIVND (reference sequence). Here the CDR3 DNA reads TGTGCCAGTACCCCCTTGGGACAGGGGGACTCTGAAGCTTTCTTT. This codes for CASTPLGQGDSEAFF.

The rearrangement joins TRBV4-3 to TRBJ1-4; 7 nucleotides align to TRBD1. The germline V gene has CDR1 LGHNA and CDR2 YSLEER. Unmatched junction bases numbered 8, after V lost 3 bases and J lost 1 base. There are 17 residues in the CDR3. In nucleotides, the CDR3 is TGCGCCAGCAGCCAGGGGACAGCTTCTCTAACTAATGAAAAACTGTTTTTT. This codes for CASSQGTASLTNEKLFF.

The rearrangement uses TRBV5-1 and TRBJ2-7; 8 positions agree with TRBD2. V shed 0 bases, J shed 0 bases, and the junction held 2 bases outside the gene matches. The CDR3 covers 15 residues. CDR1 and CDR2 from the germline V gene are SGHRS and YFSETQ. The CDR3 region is CASSLEGTSSYEQYF. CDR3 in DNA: TGCGCCAGCAGCTTGGAGGGGACTAGCTCCTACGAGCAGTACTTC.

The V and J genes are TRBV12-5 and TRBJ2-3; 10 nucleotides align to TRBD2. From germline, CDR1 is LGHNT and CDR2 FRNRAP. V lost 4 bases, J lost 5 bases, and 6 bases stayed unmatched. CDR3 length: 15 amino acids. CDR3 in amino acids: CASGSGTSEGDTQYF. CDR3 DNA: TGTGCTAGTGGTTCGGGGACTAGCGAGGGAGATACGCAGTATTTT.

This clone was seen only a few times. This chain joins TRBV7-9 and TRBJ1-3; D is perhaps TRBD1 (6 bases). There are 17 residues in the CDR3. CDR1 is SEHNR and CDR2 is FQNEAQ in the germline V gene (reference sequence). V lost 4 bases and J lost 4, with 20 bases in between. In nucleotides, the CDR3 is TGTGCCAGCAGCTCATTAGCTTTACAGGGAAGAGGAAACACCATATATTTT. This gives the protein CASSSLALQGRGNTIYF. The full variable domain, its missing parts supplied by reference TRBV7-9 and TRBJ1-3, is DTGVSQNPRHKITKRGQNVTFRCDPISEHNRLYWYRQTLGQGPEFLTYFQNEAQLEKSRLLSDRFSAERPKGSFSTLEIQRTEQGDSAMYLCASSSLALQGRGNTIYFGEGSWLTVV.

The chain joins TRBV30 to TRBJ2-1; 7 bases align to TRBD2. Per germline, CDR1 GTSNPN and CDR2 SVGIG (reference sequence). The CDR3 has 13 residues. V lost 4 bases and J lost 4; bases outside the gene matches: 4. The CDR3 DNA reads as TGTGCCTGGATGAGCGGGACTTACAATGAGCAGTTCTTC. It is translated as CAWMSGTYNEQFF.

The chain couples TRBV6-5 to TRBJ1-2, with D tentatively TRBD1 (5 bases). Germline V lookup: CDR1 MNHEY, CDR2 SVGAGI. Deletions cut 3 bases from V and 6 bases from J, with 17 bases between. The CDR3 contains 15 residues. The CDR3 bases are TGTGCCAGCAGTTATTGGGGGGTAACGGGGGATGGCTACACCTTC. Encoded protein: CASSYWGVTGDGYTF.

The CDR3 spells CASSSSSETQYF. In DNA, the CDR3 is TGTGCCAGCAGCTCCTCCTCGGAGACCCAGTACTTC. J is TRBJ2-5 and V is TRBV7-2; no clear D. This CDR3 comprises 12 residues. Deletions cut 4 bases from V and 5 bases from J, with 8 bases between. In germline, CDR1 is SGHTA, CDR2 FQGNSA.

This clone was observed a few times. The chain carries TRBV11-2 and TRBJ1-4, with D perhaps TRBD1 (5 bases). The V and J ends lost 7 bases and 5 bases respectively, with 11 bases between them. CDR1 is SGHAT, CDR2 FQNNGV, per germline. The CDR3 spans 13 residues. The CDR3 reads CASTRTGNEKLFF. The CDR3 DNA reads TGTGCCAGCACCAGAACAGGAAATGAAAAACTGTTTTTT.

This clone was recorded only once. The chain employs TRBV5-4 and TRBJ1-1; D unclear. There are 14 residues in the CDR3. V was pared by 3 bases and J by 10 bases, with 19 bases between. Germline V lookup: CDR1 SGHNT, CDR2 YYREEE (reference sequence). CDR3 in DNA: TGTGCCAGCAGCTCCGGGAGGTCCTACTCGGGAGCTTTCTTT. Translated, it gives CASSSGRSYSGAFF.

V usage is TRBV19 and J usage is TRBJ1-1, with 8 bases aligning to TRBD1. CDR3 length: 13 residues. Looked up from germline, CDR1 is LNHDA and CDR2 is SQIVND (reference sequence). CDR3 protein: CATTGQGKTEAFF. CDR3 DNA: TGTGCTACTACAGGACAGGGAAAGACTGAAGCTTTCTTT.

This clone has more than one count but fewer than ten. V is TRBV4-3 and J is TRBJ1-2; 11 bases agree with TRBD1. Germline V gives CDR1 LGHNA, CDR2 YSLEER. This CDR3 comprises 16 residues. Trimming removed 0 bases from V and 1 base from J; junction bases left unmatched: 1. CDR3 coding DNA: TGCGCCAGCAGCCAAGAGGGGACAGGGGGTAACTATGGCTACACCTTC. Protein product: CASSQEGTGGNYGYTF.

The CDR3 sequence: CASSLGEAGELFF. The DNA of the CDR3 is TGTGCCAGCAGCTTAGGGGAGGCCGGGGAGCTGTTTTTT. V and J are TRBV7-9 and TRBJ2-2; TRBD2 is a possible D gene (6 bases). This CDR3 contains 13 residues. V was cut by 1 base and J by 6 bases, with 6 bases left in between. Germline assignment: CDR1 SEHNR and CDR2 FQNEAQ (reference sequence).

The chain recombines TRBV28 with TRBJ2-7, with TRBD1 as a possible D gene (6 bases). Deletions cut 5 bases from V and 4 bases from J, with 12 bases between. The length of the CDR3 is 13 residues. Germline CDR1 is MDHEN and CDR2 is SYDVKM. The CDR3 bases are TGTGCCAGCAGTATGGGGGCGGAATACGAGCAGTACTTC. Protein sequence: CASSMGAEYEQYF. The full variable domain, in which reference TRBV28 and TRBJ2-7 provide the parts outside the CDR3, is DVKVTQSSRYLVKRTGEKVFLECVQDMDHENMFWYRQDPGLGLRLIYFSYDVKMKEKGDIPEGYSVSREKKERFSLILESASTNQTSMYLCASSMGAEYEQYFGPGTRLTVT.

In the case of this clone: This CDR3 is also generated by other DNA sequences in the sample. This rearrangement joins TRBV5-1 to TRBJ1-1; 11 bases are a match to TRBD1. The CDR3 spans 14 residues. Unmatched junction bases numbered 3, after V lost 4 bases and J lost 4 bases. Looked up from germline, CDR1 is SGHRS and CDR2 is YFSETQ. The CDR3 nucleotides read TGCGCCAGCAGCCCGGGGACAGGGGGCACTGAAGCTTTCTTT. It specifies CASSPGTGGTEAFF.

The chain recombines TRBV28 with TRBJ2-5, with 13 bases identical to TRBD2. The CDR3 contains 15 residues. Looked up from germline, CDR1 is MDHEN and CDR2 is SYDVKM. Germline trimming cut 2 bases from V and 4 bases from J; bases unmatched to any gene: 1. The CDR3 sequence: CASSLRTSGGETQYF. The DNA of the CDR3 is TGTGCCAGCAGTTTACGGACTAGCGGGGGAGAGACCCAGTACTTC.

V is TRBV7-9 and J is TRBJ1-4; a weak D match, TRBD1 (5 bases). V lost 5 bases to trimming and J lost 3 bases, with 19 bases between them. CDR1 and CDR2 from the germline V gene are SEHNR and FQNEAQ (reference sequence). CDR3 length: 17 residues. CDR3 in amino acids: CASSRGDKTGANEKLFF. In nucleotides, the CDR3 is TGTGCCAGCAGCAGGGGCGATAAGACGGGAGCTAATGAAAAACTGTTTTTT.

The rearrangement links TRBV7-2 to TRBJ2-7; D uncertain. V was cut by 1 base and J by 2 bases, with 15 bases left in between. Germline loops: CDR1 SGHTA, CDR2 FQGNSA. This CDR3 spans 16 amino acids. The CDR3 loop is CASSLGPAGTTYEQYF. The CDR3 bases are TGTGCCAGCAGCTTAGGTCCCGCAGGTACCACCTACGAGCAGTACTTC.

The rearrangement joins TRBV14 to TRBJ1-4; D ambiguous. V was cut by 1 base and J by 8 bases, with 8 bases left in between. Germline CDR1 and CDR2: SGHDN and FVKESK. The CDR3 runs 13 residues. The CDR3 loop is CASSQGPGEKLFF. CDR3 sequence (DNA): TGTGCCAGCAGCCAAGGGCCCGGGGAAAAACTGTTTTTT.

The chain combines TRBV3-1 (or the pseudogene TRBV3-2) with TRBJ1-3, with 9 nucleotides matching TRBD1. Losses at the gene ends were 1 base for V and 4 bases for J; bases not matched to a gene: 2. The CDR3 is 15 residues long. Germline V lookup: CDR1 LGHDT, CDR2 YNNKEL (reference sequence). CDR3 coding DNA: TGTGCCAGCAGCCAAGCCGGGACAGGGGGAAACACCATATATTTT. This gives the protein CASSQAGTGGNTIYF.

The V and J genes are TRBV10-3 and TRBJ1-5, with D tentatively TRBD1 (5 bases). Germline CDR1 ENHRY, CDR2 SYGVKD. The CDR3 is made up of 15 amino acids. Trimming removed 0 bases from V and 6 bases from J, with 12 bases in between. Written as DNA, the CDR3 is TGTGCCATCAGTGAGTCGCCAGGGTTGGCTCAGCCCCAGCATTTT. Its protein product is CAISESPGLAQPQHF.